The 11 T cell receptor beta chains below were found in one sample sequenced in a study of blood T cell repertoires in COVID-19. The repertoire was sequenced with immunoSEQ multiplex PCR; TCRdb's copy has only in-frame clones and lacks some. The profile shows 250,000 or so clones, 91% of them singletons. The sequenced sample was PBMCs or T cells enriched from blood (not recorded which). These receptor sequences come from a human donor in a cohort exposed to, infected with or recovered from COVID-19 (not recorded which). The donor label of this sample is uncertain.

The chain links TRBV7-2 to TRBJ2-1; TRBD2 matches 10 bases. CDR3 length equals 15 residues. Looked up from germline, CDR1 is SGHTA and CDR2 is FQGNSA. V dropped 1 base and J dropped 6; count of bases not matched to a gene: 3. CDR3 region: CASSLEVAGGNEQFF. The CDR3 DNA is TGTGCCAGCAGCTTAGAGGTAGCGGGGGGCAATGAGCAGTTCTTC.

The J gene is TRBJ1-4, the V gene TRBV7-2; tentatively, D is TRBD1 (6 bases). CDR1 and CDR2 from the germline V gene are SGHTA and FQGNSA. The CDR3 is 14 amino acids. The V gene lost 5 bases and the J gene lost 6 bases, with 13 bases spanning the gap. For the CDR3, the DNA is TGTGCCAGCAGCCCTGGTGGGGGCGATGAAAAACTGTTTTTT. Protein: CASSPGGGDEKLFF. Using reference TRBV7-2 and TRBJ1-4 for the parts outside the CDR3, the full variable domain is GAGVSQSPSNKVTEKGKDVELRCDPISGHTALYWYRQSLGQGLEFLIYFQGNSAPDKSGLPSDRFSAERTGGSVSTLTIQRTQQEDSAVYLCASSPGGGDEKLFFGSGTQLSVL.

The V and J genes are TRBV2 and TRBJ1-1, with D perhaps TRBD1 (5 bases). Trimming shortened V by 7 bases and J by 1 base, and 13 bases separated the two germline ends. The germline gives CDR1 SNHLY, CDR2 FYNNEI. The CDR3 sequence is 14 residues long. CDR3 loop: CASTFQGGNTEAFF. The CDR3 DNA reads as TGTGCCAGCACTTTTCAGGGTGGGAACACTGAAGCTTTCTTT.

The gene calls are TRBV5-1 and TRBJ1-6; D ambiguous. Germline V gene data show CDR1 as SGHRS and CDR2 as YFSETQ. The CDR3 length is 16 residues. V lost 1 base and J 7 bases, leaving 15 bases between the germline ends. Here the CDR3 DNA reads TGCGCCAGCAGCTTGACGTCTATCTCGCGGAATTCACCCCTCCACTTT. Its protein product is CASSLTSISRNSPLHF.

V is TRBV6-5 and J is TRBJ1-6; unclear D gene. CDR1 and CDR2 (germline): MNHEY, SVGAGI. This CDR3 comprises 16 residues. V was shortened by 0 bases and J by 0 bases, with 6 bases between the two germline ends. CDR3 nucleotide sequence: TGTGCCAGCAGTTACTCGGAGAGCTCCTATAATTCACCCCTCCACTTT. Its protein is CASSYSESSYNSPLHF.

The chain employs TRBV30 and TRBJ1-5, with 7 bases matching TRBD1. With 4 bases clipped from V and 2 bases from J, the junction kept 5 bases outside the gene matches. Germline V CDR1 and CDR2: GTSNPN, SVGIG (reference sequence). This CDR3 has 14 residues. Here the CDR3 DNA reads TGTGCCTGGAATTCTGGGACAGGCAATCAGCCCCAGCATTTT. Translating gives CAWNSGTGNQPQHF.

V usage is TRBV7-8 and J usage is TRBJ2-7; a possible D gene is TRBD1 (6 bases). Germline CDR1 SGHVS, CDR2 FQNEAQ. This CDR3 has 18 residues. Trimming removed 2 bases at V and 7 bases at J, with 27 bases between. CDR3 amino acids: CASSLLGLQGFVPGEQYF. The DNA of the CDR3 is TGTGCCAGCAGCTTACTGGGCCTCCAGGGGTTCGTCCCTGGGGAGCAGTACTTC.

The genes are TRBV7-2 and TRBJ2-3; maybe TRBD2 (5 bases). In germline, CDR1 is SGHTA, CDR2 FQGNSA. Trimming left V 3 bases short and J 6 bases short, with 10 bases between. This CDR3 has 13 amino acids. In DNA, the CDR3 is TGTGCCAGCAGCTTGGCAGCGGCGGATACGCAGTATTTT. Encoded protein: CASSLAAADTQYF.

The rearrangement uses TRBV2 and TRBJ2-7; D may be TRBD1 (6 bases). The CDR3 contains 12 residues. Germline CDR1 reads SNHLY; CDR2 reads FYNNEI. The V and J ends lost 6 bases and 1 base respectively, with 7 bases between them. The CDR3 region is CASRGGSYEQYF. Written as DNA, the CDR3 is TGTGCCAGCAGAGGGGGATCCTACGAGCAGTACTTC.

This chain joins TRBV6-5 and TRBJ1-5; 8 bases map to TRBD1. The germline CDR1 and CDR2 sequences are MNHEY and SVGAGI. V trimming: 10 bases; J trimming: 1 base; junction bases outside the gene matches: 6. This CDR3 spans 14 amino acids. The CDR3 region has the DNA TGTGCCACCGGAACAGGGGGGAGCAATCAGCCCCAGCATTTT. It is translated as CATGTGGSNQPQHF.

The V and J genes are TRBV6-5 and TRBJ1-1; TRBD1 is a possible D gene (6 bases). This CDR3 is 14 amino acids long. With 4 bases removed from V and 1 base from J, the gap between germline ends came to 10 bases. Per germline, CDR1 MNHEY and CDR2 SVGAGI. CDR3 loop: CASSFRGENTEAFF. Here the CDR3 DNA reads TGTGCCAGCAGTTTCAGGGGTGAGAACACTGAAGCTTTCTTT.